One and the same sample provided the 15 T cell receptor beta chains below, sequenced in a study of blood T cells in healthy people across ages. Sample-barcoded 5' priming and a J-beta primer mix drove a second PCR of roughly 7 to 11 cycles. TCRdb re-called the 5' RACE reads with MiXCR, one entry per CDR3 protein. The table lists 790,000 or so distinct CDR3 sequences, approximately 53% of them singletons. The sequenced material came from blood. These receptors all come from a man aged 40-49 years in good health.

This clonotype was seen a handful of times. The chain has TRBV7-2 and TRBJ2-3; D remains unclear. The CDR3 is 15 residues long. Per the germline V gene, CDR1 is SGHTA and CDR2 is FQGNSA. Trimming removed 3 bases from V and 5 bases from J, with 15 bases in between. CDR3 sequence (DNA): TGTGCCAGCAGCTTTCCACCCCACAAAGGAGATACGCAGTATTTT. As protein: CASSFPPHKGDTQYF.

This chain joins TRBV20-1 and TRBJ2-7; D is unresolved. Germline CDR1 and CDR2: DFQATT and SNEGSKA (reference sequence). CDR3 size: 11 residues. Trimming shortened V by 7 bases and J by 2 bases, and 9 bases separated the two germline ends. CDR3 nucleotides: TGCAGTGTTCGGAGACCCTACGAGCAGTACTTC. Its protein is CSVRRPYEQYF.

The rearrangement links TRBV7-2 to TRBJ2-4; 10 positions match TRBD2. The last part of the DNA fits TRBJ2-5 better; the J call may be wrong. Germline CDR1 SGHTA, CDR2 FQGNSA. This CDR3 contains 16 residues. CDR3 loop: CASSLGASGGWETQYF. CDR3 bases: TGTGCCAGCAGCTTAGGAGCTAGCGGGGGTTGGGAGACCCAGTACTTC.

This chain links TRBV9 with TRBJ1-3; D remains unclear. The CDR3 sequence is 18 residues long. Germline loops: CDR1 SGDLS, CDR2 YYNGEE. Deletions cut 0 bases from V and 3 bases from J, with 19 bases between. CDR3 coding DNA: TGTGCCAGCAGCGTAGAAGATGCGGGTCTTCTCGGTGGAAACACCATATATTTT. Its protein product is CASSVEDAGLLGGNTIYF. Variable domain in full (rest from reference TRBV9 and TRBJ1-3): DSGVTQTPKHLITATGQRVTLRCSPRSGDLSVYWYQQSLDQGLQFLIQYYNGEERAKGNILERFSAQQFPDLHSELNLSSLELGDSALYFCASSVEDAGLLGGNTIYFGEGSWLTVV.

The chain links TRBV2 to TRBJ2-3; TRBD1 agrees at 7 bases. V lost 9 bases to trimming and J lost 1 base; unmatched junction nucleotides: 1. The CDR3 is 12 residues long. The germline V gene has CDR1 SNHLY and CDR2 FYNNEI. The CDR3 DNA follows: TGTGCCAGGGGACAGCGCACAGATACGCAGTATTTT. It encodes CARGQRTDTQYF.

This chain links TRBV3-1 with TRBJ1-5; TRBD1 matches at 7 bases. Germline CDR1 and CDR2: LGHDT and YNNKEL (reference sequence). The trim removed 0 bases at V and 7 bases at J, leaving 9 bases unmatched. The CDR3 sequence is 16 residues long. DNA of the CDR3: TGTGCCAGCAGCCAAGATCTGACAGGGAGGTTACAGCCCCAGCATTTT. Amino acid sequence: CASSQDLTGRLQPQHF.

J is TRBJ1-2 and V is TRBV28, with D possibly being TRBD1 (5 bases). This CDR3 contains 15 residues. Germline assignment: CDR1 MDHEN and CDR2 SYDVKM. V was shortened by 1 base and J by 3 bases, with 12 bases between the two germline ends. CDR3 protein: CASSLFRDGYYGYTF. The CDR3 nucleotides are TGTGCCAGCAGTTTATTCAGGGACGGCTACTATGGCTACACCTTC.

The rearrangement uses TRBV3-1 and TRBJ2-7; D perhaps matches TRBD2 (5 bases). Germline lookup yields CDR1 LGHDT and CDR2 YNNKEL (reference sequence). The CDR3 is 12 amino acids. V dropped 4 bases and J dropped 6 bases, with 10 bases sitting between them. The CDR3 region has the DNA TGTGCCAGCAGCCGGACTGATCTCGAGCAGTACTTC. Translation: CASSRTDLEQYF.

The V call is TRBV4-1, the J call TRBJ2-1; perhaps TRBD2 as D (6 bases). V lost 0 bases and J 2 bases, leaving 20 bases between the germline ends. This CDR3 is 19 amino acids long. Per germline, CDR1 MGHRA and CDR2 YSYEKL. CDR3 sequence (DNA): TGCGCCAGCAGCCAAGATCGGGCTTCGGGGGTCCTGCCCTACAATGAGCAGTTCTTC. Amino acid sequence: CASSQDRASGVLPYNEQFF.

CDR3 loop: CAITLGTEAFF. The CDR3 DNA follows: TGTGCCATCACGTTAGGCACTGAAGCTTTCTTT. This chain connects TRBV10-3 to TRBJ1-1, with D uncertain. Trimming removed 7 bases at V and 4 bases at J, with 7 bases between. Germline loops: CDR1 ENHRY, CDR2 SYGVKD. The CDR3 contains 11 residues.

This chain connects TRBV19 to TRBJ2-1; perhaps TRBD2 as D (5 bases). There are 15 residues in the CDR3. Trimming shortened V by 5 bases and J by 9 bases, and 20 bases separated the two germline ends. Germline V lookup: CDR1 LNHDA, CDR2 SQIVND (reference sequence). The CDR3 nucleotides read TGTGCCAGTAGTCCGGCGACGAGCCTTCGGGGTGAGCAGTTCTTC. Its protein is CASSPATSLRGEQFF.

This chain links TRBV27 with TRBJ2-3; unclear D gene. The germline V gene encodes CDR1 MNHEY and CDR2 SMNVEV (reference sequence). This CDR3 is built from 15 residues. V was clipped by 4 bases and J by 5 bases, with 16 bases between them. The CDR3 DNA reads TGTGCCAGCAGTTCTTCCGCGCTTCTGTTAGATACGCAGTATTTT. Amino acid sequence: CASSSSALLLDTQYF.

This sequence joins TRBV12-3 or TRBV12-4 and TRBJ2-1, with TRBD1 matching over 10 bases. The CDR3 is made up of 13 amino acids. The junction had 11 bases not matched to a gene; V was cut back by 7 bases and J by 14 bases. CDR3 bases: TGTGCCAGCACCTGGGGGACAGGGGAAGCGGAGTTCTTC. It translates to CASTWGTGEAEFF.

The table lists this clonotype with a few counts. V and J are TRBV2 and TRBJ2-3; no firm D call. With 1 base removed from V and 3 bases from J, the gap between germline ends came to 5 bases. This CDR3 region has 13 residues. Looked up from germline, CDR1 is SNHLY and CDR2 is FYNNEI. Here the CDR3 reads CASSEGATDTQYF. CDR3 sequence (DNA): TGTGCCAGCAGTGAAGGTGCTACAGATACGCAGTATTTT.

The chain couples TRBV27 to TRBJ2-5; the match to TRBD2 covers 7 bases. Germline assignment: CDR1 MNHEY and CDR2 SMNVEV (reference sequence). The CDR3 is 13 amino acids. Germline trimming cut 8 bases from V and 5 bases from J; bases unmatched to any gene: 8. In nucleotides, the CDR3 is TGTGCCAGCTCAGGGAGGGGAGTGGAGACCCAGTACTTC. Protein product: CASSGRGVETQYF.